This T cell receptor (beta chain) was obtained from a study of T cells in Graves' hyperthyroidism and ophthalmopathy. This clonotype was seen a few times. The CDR3 contains 12 residues. CDR1 is SGHTA, CDR2 FQGNSA, per germline. Trimming removed 3 bases from V and 8 bases from J, with 8 bases in between. TCR beta CDR3 regions were amplified from RNA. First-round RT-PCR with HTBI primers amplified the TCR CDR3 region. MiXCR, run by TCRdb on the multiplex PCR reads, gives a single entry per CDR3 protein. The sample holds 540,000 or so distinct CDR3 sequences, 35% to 55% seen once. The chain is built from TRBV7-2 and TRBJ2-4; no clear D gene. The origin of this receptor is an adult woman with Graves' disease, either hyperthyroidism or ophthalmopathy (not recorded which). The sample comprised peripheral blood or thyroid tissue (not recorded which). CDR3 in amino acids: CASSFLSDIQYF. The CDR3 DNA follows: TGTGCCAGCAGCTTCCTCTCGGACATTCAGTACTTC.